A selection of T cell receptor beta chains follows, all from one sample in a study of PD-1 blockade in classical Hodgkin lymphoma. TCRdb keeps only in-frame clones here, not all; method: immunoSEQ multiplex PCR. The table lists roughly 150,000 clones, around 73% of them singletons. Material: peripheral blood mononuclear cells (PBMCs), obtained before the second cycle of nivolumab. The receptors shown here come from a human donor with classical Hodgkin lymphoma. Each CDR3 is given with its conserved first and last residue.

v_call cdr3_aa
TRBV10-3 CAISDQGETQYF
TRBV29-1 CTGGGSTDTQYF
TRBV30 CAWSPRGGVRGGELFF
TRBV9 CASSRSGRDNQPQHF
TRBV9 CASSVGRLAGVHQETQYF
TRBV15 CATSSGARGRNTIYF
TRBV4-1 CASSQAYGGAYNEQFF
TRBV18 CASSGTSGLDGELFF
TRBV7-9 CASSLAGADGYTF
TRBV4-1 CASSPPGTGSSTEAFF
TRBV5-6 CASSATGGRDEAFF
TRBV20-1 CSAPSAGVLFF
TRBV5-8 CASSYRQGWETQYF
TRBV2 CASTTGGYTEAFF
TRBV4-3 CASSQDRGGLVVDEQFF
TRBV13 CASSERGVYSGAYGYTF
TRBV9 CASSVDEPNNSPLHF
TRBV28 CASRTLAGGPGDTQYF
TRBV6-5 CASSYGQYTDTQYF
TRBV7-9 CASSLGRQGAKNIQYF
TRBV5-4 CASSPSGAGANVLTF
TRBV19 CASRLAGGSTETQYF
TRBV7-9 CASSLGTRTDTQYF
TRBV7-9 CASSFSETQYF
TRBV27 CASSHLSSGTGPYEQYF
TRBV4-3 CASSQNREDLNEQFF
TRBV28 CASTTQGTGELFF
TRBV19 CATKTSGGRDTQYF
TRBV9 CASSAQDRYNEQFF
TRBV10-3 CAISGQGAHGYTF
TRBV7-3 CASSPGLAGRETQYF
TRBV19 CASSLGSGPNSPLHF
TRBV27 CASSLSPAGGRETQYF
TRBV11-3 CASSRTSHEQYF
TRBV2 CASREGQGNYGYTF
TRBV19 CASHRQRETEAFF
TRBV6-5 CASSNWDDSHYGYTF
TRBV7-3 CASSPRGGPAGPNYGYTF
TRBV5-4 CASSFYPDGSSYNEQFF
TRBV6-6 CASSYPETATYEQYF
TRBV6-1 CAIGLKQGNPEAFF
TRBV6-5 CASSYSGGLDTQYF
TRBV2 CASTWDLRNEQFF
TRBV7-9 CASSPRTGRETQYF
TRBV5-1 CASSFLTSGASTDTQYF
TRBV30 CAWRAQETQYF
TRBV5-4 CASSQPAGGGSYEAFF
TRBV10-3 CAISEAGTGEAFF
TRBV7-9 CASSPERF